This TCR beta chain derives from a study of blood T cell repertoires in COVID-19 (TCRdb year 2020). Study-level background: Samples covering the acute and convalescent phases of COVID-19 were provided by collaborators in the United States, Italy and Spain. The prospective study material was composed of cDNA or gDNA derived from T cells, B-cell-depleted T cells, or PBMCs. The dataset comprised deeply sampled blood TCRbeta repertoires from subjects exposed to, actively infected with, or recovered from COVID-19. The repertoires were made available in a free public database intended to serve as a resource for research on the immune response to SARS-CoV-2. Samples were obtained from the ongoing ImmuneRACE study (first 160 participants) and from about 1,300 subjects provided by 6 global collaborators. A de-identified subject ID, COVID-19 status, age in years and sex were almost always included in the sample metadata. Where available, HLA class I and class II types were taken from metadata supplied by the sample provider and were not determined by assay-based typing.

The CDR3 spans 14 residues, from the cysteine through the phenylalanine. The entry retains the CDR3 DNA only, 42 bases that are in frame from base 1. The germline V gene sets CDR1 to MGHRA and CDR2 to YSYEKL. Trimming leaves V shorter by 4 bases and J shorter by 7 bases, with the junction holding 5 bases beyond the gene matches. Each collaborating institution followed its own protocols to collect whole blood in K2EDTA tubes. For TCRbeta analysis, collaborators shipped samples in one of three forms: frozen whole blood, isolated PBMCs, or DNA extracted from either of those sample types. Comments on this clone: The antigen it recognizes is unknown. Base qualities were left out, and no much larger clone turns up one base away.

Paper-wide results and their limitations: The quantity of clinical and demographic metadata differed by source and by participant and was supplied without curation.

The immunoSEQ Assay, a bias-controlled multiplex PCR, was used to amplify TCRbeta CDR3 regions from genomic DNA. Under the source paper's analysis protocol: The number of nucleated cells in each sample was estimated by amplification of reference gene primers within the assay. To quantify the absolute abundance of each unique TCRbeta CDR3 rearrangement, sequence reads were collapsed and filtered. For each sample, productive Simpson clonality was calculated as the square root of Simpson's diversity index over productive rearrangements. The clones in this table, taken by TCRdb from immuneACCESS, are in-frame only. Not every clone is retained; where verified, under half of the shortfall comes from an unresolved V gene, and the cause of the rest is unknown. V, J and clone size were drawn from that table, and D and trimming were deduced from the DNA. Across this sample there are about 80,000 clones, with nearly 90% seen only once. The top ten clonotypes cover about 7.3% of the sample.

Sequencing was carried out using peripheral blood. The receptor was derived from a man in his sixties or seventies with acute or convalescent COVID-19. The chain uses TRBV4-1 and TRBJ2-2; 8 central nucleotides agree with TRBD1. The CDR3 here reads CASSLLDRGGELFF. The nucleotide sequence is TGCGCCAGCAGCCTCCTAGACAGGGGCGGGGAGCTGTTTTTT.